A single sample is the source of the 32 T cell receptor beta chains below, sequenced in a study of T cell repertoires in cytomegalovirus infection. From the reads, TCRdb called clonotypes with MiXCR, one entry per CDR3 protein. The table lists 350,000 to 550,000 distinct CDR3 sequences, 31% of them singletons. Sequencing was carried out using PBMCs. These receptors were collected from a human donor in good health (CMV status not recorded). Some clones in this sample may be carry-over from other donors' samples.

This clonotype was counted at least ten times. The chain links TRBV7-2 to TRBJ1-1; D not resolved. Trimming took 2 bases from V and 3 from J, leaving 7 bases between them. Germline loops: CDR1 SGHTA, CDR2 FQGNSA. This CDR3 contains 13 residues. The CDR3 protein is CASSLQDYTEAFF. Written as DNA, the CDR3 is TGTGCCAGCAGCTTACAGGATTACACTGAAGCTTTCTTT.

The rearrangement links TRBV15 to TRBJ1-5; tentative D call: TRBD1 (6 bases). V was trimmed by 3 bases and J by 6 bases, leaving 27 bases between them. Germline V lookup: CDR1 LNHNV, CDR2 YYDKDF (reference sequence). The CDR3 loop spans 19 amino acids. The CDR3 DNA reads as TGTGCCACCAGCAGTCTTTACGGGGGGGGGCTTATTGCGAGTCAGCCCCAGCATTTT. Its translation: CATSSLYGGGLIASQPQHF.

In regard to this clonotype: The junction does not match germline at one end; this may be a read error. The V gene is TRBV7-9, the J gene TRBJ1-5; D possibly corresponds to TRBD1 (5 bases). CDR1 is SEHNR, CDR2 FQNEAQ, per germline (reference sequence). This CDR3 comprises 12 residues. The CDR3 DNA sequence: TGTGCCAGCAGCTTATCTCAGGGTTCCCAGCACTTT. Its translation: CASSLSQGSQHF.

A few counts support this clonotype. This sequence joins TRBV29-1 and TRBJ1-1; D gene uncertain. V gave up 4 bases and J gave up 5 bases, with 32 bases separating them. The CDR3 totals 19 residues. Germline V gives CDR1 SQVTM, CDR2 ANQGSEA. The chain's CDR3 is CSVGRFEGSGVEYGTEAFF. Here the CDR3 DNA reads TGCAGCGTTGGACGATTCGAAGGTTCCGGGGTGGAGTACGGTACTGAAGCTTTCTTT.

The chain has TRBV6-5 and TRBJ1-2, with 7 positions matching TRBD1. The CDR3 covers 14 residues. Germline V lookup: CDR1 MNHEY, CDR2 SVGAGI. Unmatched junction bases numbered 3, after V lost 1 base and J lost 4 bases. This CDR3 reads CASSYFQGGYGYTF. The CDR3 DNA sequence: TGTGCCAGCAGTTACTTCCAGGGGGGCTATGGCTACACCTTC.

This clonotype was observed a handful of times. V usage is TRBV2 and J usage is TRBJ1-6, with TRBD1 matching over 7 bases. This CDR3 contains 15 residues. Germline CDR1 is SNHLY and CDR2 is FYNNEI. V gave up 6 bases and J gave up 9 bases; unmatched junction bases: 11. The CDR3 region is CASRPGQSMGSPLHF. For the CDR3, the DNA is TGTGCCAGCAGACCGGGACAGTCGATGGGTTCACCCCTCCACTTT.

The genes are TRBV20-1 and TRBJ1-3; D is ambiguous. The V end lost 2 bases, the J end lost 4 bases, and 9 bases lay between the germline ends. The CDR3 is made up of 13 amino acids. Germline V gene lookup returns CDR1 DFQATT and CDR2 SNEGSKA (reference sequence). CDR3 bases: TGCAGTGCTAGAAGACACACGGGAAACACCATATATTTT. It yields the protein CSARRHTGNTIYF.

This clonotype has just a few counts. The CDR3 coding sequence is TGTGCCAGCAGTGGACAGCAAGTGAACACCGGGGAGCTGTTTTTT. Protein: CASSGQQVNTGELFF. The chain links TRBV2 to TRBJ2-2, with a tentative D call TRBD1 (5 bases). The germline gives CDR1 SNHLY, CDR2 FYNNEI. V was clipped by 4 bases and J by 1 base, with 10 bases between them. CDR3 length: 15 amino acids.

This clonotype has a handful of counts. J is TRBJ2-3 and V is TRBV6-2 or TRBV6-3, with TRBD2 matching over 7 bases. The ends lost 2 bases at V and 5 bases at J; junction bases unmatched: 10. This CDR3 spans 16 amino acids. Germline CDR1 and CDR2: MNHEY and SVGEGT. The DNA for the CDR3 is TGTGCCAGCAGTTACGGGGGACGCGGGGGAGGAGATACGCAGTATTTT. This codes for CASSYGGRGGGDTQYF.

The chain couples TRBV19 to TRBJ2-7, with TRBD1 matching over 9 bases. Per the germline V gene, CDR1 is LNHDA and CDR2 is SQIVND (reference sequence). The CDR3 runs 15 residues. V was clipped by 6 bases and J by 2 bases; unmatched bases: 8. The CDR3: CASRPGQGRTYEQYF. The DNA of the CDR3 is TGTGCCAGTAGACCAGGACAGGGGAGGACCTACGAGCAGTACTTC.

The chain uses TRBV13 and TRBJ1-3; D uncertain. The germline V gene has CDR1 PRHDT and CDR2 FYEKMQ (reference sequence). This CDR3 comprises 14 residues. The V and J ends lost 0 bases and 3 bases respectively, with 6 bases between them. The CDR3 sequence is CASSLGHIGNTIYF. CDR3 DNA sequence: TGTGCCAGCAGCTTAGGGCACATTGGAAACACCATATATTTT.

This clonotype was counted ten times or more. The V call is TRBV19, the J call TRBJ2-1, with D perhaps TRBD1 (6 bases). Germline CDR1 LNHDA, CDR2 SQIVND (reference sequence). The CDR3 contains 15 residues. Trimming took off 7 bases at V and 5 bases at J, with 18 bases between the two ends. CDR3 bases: TGTGCCAGTAACCCCCCGGGACACCGGAACAATGAGCAGTTCTTC. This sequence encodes CASNPPGHRNNEQFF.

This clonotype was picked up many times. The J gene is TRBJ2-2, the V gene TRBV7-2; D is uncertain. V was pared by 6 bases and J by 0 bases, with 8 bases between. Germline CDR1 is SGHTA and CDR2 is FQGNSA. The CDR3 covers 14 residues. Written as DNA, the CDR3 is TGTGCCAGCAGAAGTCAGCCGAACACCGGGGAGCTGTTTTTT. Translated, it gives CASRSQPNTGELFF.

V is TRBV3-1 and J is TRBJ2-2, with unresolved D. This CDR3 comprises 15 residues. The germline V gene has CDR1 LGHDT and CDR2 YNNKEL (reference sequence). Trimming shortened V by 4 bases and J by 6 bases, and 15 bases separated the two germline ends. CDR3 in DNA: TGTGCCAGCAGCCGTGCCCCGGCCCCCGCCGGGGAGCTGTTTTTT. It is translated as CASSRAPAPAGELFF.

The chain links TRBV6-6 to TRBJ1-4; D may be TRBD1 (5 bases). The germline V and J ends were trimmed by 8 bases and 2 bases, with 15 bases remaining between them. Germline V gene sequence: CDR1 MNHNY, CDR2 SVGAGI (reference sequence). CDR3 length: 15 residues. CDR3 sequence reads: CASSGRTTTNEKLFF. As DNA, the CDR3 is TGTGCCAGCTCGGGGCGTACGACGACTAATGAAAAACTGTTTTTT.

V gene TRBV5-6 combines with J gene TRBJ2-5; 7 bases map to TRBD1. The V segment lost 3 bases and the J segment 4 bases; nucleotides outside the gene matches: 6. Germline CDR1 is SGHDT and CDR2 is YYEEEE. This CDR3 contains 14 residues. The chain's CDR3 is CASSSTTGAETQYF. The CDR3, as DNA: TGTGCCAGCAGCTCCACCACAGGGGCAGAGACCCAGTACTTC.

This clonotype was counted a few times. The CDR3 spells CASSIGGRGRGTDTQYF. The CDR3 DNA is TGTGCCAGTAGTATAGGGGGCAGGGGGCGCGGGACAGATACGCAGTATTTT. The chain combines TRBV19 with TRBJ2-3; TRBD1 aligns across 8 bases. The V segment lost 1 base and the J segment 3 bases; nucleotides outside the gene matches: 9. Germline-derived CDR1 and CDR2 are LNHDA and SQIVND (reference sequence). This CDR3 comprises 17 residues.

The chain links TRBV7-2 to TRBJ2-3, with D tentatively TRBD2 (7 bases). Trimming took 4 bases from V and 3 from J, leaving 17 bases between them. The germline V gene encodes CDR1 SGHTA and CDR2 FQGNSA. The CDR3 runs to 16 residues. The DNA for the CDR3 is TGTGCCAGCAGCTGGGGGCCGTGGGGGGGGACAGATACGCAGTATTTT. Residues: CASSWGPWGGTDTQYF.

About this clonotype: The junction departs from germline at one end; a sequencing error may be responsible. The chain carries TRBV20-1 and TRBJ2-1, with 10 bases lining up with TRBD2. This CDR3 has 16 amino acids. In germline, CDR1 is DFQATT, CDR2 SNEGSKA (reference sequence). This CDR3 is CSANPRSGGDDNGQFF. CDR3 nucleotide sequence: TGCAGTGCTAACCCTAGGAGCGGGGGGGATGACAATGGGCAGTTCTTC.

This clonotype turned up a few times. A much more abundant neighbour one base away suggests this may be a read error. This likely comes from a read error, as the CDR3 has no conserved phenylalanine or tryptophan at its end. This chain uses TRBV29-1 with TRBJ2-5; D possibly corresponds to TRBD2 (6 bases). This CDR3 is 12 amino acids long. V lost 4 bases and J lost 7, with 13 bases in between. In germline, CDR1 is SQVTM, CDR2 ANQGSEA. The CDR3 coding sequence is TGCAGCGTTGCGCGGGGCCAGGGGACCCAGTACTTA. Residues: CSVARGQGTQYL.

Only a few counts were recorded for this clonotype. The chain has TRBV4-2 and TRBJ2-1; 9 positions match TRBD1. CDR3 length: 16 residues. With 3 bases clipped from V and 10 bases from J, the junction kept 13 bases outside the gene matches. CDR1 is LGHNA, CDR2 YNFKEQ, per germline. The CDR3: CASSQDPGQGLDEQFF. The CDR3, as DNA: TGTGCCAGCAGCCAGGACCCGGGACAGGGTCTTGACGAGCAGTTCTTC.

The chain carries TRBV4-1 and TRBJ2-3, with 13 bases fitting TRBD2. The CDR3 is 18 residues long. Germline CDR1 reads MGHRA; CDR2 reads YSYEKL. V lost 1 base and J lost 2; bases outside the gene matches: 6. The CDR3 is CASSQGRTSGGVTDTQYF. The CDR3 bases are TGCGCCAGCAGCCAAGGCAGGACTAGCGGGGGTGTCACAGATACGCAGTATTTT.

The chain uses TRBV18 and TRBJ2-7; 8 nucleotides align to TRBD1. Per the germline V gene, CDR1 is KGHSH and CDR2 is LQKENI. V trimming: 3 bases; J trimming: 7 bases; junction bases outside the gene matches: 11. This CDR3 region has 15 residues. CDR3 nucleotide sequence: TGTGCCAGCTCACCCGCGGGCTACAGGACAGGGGAGCAGTACTTC. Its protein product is CASSPAGYRTGEQYF.

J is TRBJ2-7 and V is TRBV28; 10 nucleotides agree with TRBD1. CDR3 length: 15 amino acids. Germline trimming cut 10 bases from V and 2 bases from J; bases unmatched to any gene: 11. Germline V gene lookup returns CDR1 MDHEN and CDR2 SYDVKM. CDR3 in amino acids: CAISHIGTGAYEQYF. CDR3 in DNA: TGTGCCATCAGCCATATTGGGACAGGGGCCTACGAGCAGTACTTC.

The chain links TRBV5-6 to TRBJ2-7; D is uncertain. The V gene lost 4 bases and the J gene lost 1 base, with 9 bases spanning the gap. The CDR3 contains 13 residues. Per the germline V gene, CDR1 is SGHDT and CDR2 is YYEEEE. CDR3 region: CASSATLSYEQYF. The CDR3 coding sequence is TGTGCCAGCAGCGCGACTCTTTCCTACGAGCAGTACTTC. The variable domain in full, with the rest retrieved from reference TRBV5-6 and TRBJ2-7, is DAGVTQSPTHLIKTRGQQVTLRCSPKSGHDTVSWYQQALGQGPQFIFQYYEEEERQRGNFPDRFSGHQFPNYSSELNVNALLLGDSALYLCASSATLSYEQYFGPGTRLTVT.

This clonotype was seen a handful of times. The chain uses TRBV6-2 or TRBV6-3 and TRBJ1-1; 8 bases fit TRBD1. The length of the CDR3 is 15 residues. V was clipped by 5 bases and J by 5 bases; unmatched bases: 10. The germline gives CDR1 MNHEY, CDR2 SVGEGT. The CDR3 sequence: CASSHVQGVKTEAFF. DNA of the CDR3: TGTGCCAGCAGTCACGTACAGGGGGTTAAAACTGAAGCTTTCTTT.

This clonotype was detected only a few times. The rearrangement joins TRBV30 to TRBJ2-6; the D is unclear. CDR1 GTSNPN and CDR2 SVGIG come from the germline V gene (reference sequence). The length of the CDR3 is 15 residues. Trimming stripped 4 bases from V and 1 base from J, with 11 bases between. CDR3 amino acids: CAWTPGISGANVLTF. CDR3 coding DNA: TGTGCCTGGACCCCTGGGATATCTGGGGCCAACGTCCTGACTTTC. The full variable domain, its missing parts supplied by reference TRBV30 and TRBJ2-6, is SQTIHQWPATLVQPVGSPLSLECTVEGTSNPNLYWYRQAAGRGLQLLFYSVGIGQISSEVPQNLSASRPQDRQFILSSKKLLLSDSGFYLCAWTPGISGANVLTFGAGSRLTVL.

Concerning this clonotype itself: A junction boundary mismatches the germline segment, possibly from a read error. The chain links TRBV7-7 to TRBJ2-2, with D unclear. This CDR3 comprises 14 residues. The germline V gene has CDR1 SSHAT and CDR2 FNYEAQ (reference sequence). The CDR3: CASSSSPGPGELFF. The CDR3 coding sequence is TGTGCTAGCAGCTCCAGTCCGGGTCCCGGGGAGCTGTTTTTT.

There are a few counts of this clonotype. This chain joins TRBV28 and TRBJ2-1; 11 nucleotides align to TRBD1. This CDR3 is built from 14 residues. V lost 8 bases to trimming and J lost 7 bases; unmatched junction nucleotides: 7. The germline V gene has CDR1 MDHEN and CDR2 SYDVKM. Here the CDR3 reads CASWTGGGKNEQFF. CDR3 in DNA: TGTGCCAGCTGGACAGGGGGCGGGAAAAATGAGCAGTTCTTC.

CDR3 residues: CASTLLGGRNTEAFF. The CDR3 coding sequence is TGTGCCAGCACCCTACTGGGAGGACGGAACACTGAAGCTTTCTTT. The rearrangement joins TRBV6-2 or TRBV6-3 to TRBJ1-1; D is ambiguous. There are 15 residues in the CDR3. V shed 7 bases and J shed 1 base, with 16 bases lying between them. Germline-derived CDR1 and CDR2 are MNHEY and SVGEGT.

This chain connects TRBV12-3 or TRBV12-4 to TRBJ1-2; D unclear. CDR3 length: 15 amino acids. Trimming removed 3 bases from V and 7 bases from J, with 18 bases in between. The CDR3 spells CASSFDPVGMRGYTF. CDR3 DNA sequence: TGTGCCAGCAGTTTTGACCCCGTGGGGATGCGTGGCTACACCTTC.

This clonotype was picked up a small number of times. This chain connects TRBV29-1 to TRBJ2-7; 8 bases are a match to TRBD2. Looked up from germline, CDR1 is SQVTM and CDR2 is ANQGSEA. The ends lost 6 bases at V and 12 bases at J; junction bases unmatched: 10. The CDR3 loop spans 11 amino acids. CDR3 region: CSVRDNGRGYF. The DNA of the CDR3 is TGCAGCGTCCGGGACAACGGGAGGGGGTACTTC.